One and the same sample provided the 19 T cell receptor beta chains below, sequenced in a study of cytomegalovirus exposure and HLA in healthy donors. The study ran its PCR with 60 Vbeta and 13 Jbeta primers. Sequencing was performed with immunoSEQ multiplex PCR; in TCRdb, only in-frame clones are kept and a portion is missing. Altogether fewer than 120,000 clones are present, approximately 83% being singletons, with the ten largest covering more than 1.5%. The sequencing input was PBMCs. Source of these receptors: a man in his forties or fifties in good health and CMV-seronegative.

In the case of this clone: Germline and junction disagree at one end, which may indicate a read error. DNA for the CDR3: TGTGCCAGCGGTGAACCCGTCAAGTGGCTTTCACCCCTCCACTTT. Its protein product is CASGEPVKWLSPLHF. The J gene is TRBJ1-6, the V gene TRBV6-1; the D is unclear. The CDR3 is made up of 15 amino acids. Germline values: CDR1 MNHNS, CDR2 SASEGT.

This clone turned up a few times. V and J are TRBV28 and TRBJ2-1; 11 nucleotides agree with TRBD2. This CDR3 is built from 15 residues. V shed 1 base, J shed 9 bases, and the junction held 5 bases outside the gene matches. The V gene's germline CDR1 is MDHEN and CDR2 SYDVKM. The CDR3 region has the DNA TGTGCCAGCAGTTTATCTAGCGGGGGGTACGGTGAGCAGTTCTTC. Amino acid sequence: CASSLSSGGYGEQFF.

This clone appeared a single time. The chain uses TRBV19 and TRBJ2-5; 7 bases line up with TRBD1. The CDR3 runs to 13 residues. The junction had 0 bases not matched to a gene; V was cut back by 3 bases and J by 2 bases. Germline-derived CDR1 and CDR2 are LNHDA and SQIVND (reference sequence). Here the CDR3 DNA reads TGTGCCAGTAGTATGGGACAGCAAGAGACCCAGTACTTC. It yields the protein CASSMGQQETQYF.

J is TRBJ2-6 and V is TRBV2; maybe TRBD1 (5 bases). Trimming removed 6 bases from V and 0 bases from J, with 6 bases in between. In germline, CDR1 is SNHLY, CDR2 FYNNEI. The CDR3 spans 14 residues. CDR3 sequence: CASRGDSGANVLTF. In DNA, the CDR3 is TGTGCCAGCAGAGGGGACTCTGGGGCCAACGTCCTGACTTTC.

V is TRBV11-2 and J is TRBJ2-7, with 11 bases identical to TRBD2. Germline V gene data show CDR1 as SGHAT and CDR2 as FQNNGV. This CDR3 is 17 amino acids long. The V segment lost 5 bases and the J segment 3 bases; nucleotides outside the gene matches: 12. CDR3 nucleotide sequence: TGTGCCAGCAGCGCCTCCCTAGCGGGGGGCGGTATCTACGAGCAGTACTTC. Its translation is CASSASLAGGGIYEQYF.

With respect to this clone: A junction boundary mismatches the germline segment, possibly from a read error. This sequence joins TRBV28 and TRBJ2-7; possible D gene TRBD1, 6 bases. This CDR3 region has 14 residues. Per the germline V gene, CDR1 is MDHEN and CDR2 is SYDVKM. The CDR3 DNA is TGTGCCAGCAGACAACCGGGACAATCCTACGAACAGTACTTC. It specifies CASRQPGQSYEQYF.

This CDR3 is CASSFQRGRDEQYF. In DNA, the CDR3 is TGTGCCAGCAGCTTCCAGCGCGGGAGGGACGAGCAGTACTTC. The genes are TRBV5-4 and TRBJ2-7; 9 nucleotides agree with TRBD2. The CDR3 has 14 amino acids. CDR1 and CDR2 from the germline V gene are SGHNT and YYREEE (reference sequence). Trimming at V came to 2 bases and at J to 5 bases, leaving 5 bases not matched to a gene.

The genes are TRBV5-1 and TRBJ2-7; possible D gene TRBD1, 6 bases. The CDR3 is 13 amino acids. The V gene's germline CDR1 is SGHRS and CDR2 YFSETQ. Between the trimmed V and J ends, which lost 5 bases and 1 base, there was a span of 10 bases. CDR3 bases: TGCGCCAGCAGAAACACAGGGTCCTACGAGCAGTACTTC. Its protein is CASRNTGSYEQYF.

The V and J genes are TRBV2 and TRBJ1-2; D uncertain. The germline V gene has CDR1 SNHLY and CDR2 FYNNEI. With 0 bases removed from V and 9 bases from J, the gap between germline ends came to 11 bases. This CDR3 comprises 13 residues. The DNA of the CDR3 is TGTGCCAGCAGTGAAGCCTCTCTAAGCAGCTACACCTTC. Translated: CASSEASLSSYTF. The variable domain in full, completed from reference TRBV2 and TRBJ1-2, reads EPEVTQTPSHQVTQMGQEVILRCVPISNHLYFYWYRQILGQKVEFLVSFYNNEISEKSEIFDDQFSVERPDGSNFTLKIRSTKLEDSAMYFCASSEASLSSYTFGSGTRLTVV.

J is TRBJ2-2 and V is TRBV7-2, with 7 nucleotides matching TRBD2. Germline assignment: CDR1 SGHTA and CDR2 FQGNSA. This CDR3 is built from 15 residues. Trimming removed 1 base from V and 6 bases from J; junction bases left unmatched: 5. The CDR3 region is CASSLGAGVAGELFF. DNA for the CDR3: TGTGCCAGCAGCTTAGGGGCGGGAGTCGCCGGGGAGCTGTTTTTT.

The DNA of the CDR3 is TGCAGCGGGGGGCGCCTCACAGATACGCAGTATTTT. It translates to CSGGRLTDTQYF. The chain is built from TRBV29-1 and TRBJ2-3; maybe TRBD1 (6 bases). The germline V and J ends were trimmed by 7 bases and 2 bases, with 10 bases remaining between them. Germline V gives CDR1 SQVTM, CDR2 ANQGSEA. The CDR3 has 12 amino acids.

The chain combines TRBV30 with TRBJ1-2; D is unclear. Looked up from germline, CDR1 is GTSNPN and CDR2 is SVGIG (reference sequence). CDR3 length equals 12 residues. V gave up 1 base and J gave up 6 bases, with 9 bases separating them. CDR3 loop: CAWSGMTNGYTF. CDR3 DNA sequence: TGTGCCTGGAGTGGCATGACAAATGGCTACACCTTC.

The chain has TRBV11-3 and TRBJ2-5; D may be TRBD1 (6 bases). The V and J ends lost 5 bases and 1 base respectively, with 8 bases between them. The CDR3 contains 13 residues. In germline, CDR1 is SGHNT, CDR2 YENEEA. In nucleotides, the CDR3 is TGTGCCAGCAGCGTGGACAGCCAAGAGACCCAGTACTTC. This translates into CASSVDSQETQYF.

The rearrangement joins TRBV4-2 to TRBJ2-1; no definite D call. The CDR3 spans 17 residues. Looked up from germline, CDR1 is LGHNA and CDR2 is YNFKEQ. V dropped 0 bases and J dropped 0 bases, with 12 bases sitting between them. The CDR3 protein is CASSQEVGVSSYNEQFF. CDR3 DNA: TGTGCCAGCAGCCAAGAGGTCGGAGTTAGCTCCTACAATGAGCAGTTCTTC.

This clone has just a few counts. The J gene is TRBJ1-1, the V gene TRBV5-4, with a weak D call TRBD1 (5 bases). The V gene lost 0 bases and the J gene lost 0 bases, with 9 bases spanning the gap. Per germline, CDR1 SGHNT and CDR2 YYREEE (reference sequence). This CDR3 has 15 amino acids. CDR3 in amino acids: CASSLGQNMNTEAFF. The CDR3 nucleotides are TGTGCCAGCAGCTTGGGACAGAACATGAACACTGAAGCTTTCTTT.

This chain links TRBV9 with TRBJ2-3; the match to TRBD2 covers 11 bases. The V gene end was trimmed by 4 bases and the J gene end by 1 base; junction bases not matched to a gene: 14. This CDR3 contains 19 residues. Per germline, CDR1 SGDLS and CDR2 YYNGEE. CDR3: CASSPRGGLAVPGTDTQYF. The CDR3 DNA reads as TGTGCCAGCAGCCCTAGGGGGGGACTAGCGGTACCCGGCACAGATACGCAGTATTTT.

This chain uses TRBV27 with TRBJ1-1; 8 nucleotides line up with TRBD1. The CDR3 contains 11 residues. With V trimmed by 11 bases and J by 8 bases, 7 bases remained unmatched. Germline V lookup: CDR1 MNHEY, CDR2 SMNVEV (reference sequence). Here the CDR3 reads CAAYRGMEAFF. As DNA, the CDR3 is TGTGCCGCGTACAGGGGGATGGAAGCTTTCTTT.

The sample holds one count of this clone. V is TRBV6-1 and J is TRBJ1-2; D ambiguous. Trimming removed 7 bases at V and 3 bases at J, with 6 bases between. This CDR3 spans 11 amino acids. CDR1 and CDR2 (germline): MNHNS, SASEGT. Written as DNA, the CDR3 is TGTGCCAGCACTCTACACTATGGCTACACCTTC. Encoded protein: CASTLHYGYTF.

The chain is built from TRBV12-5 and TRBJ2-3; no reliable D call. V lost 2 bases and J lost 0, with 6 bases in between. The germline CDR1 and CDR2 sequences are LGHNT and FRNRAP. There are 14 residues in the CDR3. CDR3 region: CASGLSTSTDTQYF. The CDR3 DNA reads as TGTGCTAGTGGTTTGTCAACAAGCACAGATACGCAGTATTTT.